This T cell receptor beta chain was recovered during a study of identical twins. Overall study results and limits: A partial confounding effect on zero-insertion analyses could come from invariant MAIT and iNKT cells.

This clonotype came up a few times. No antigen is known for it. The cDNA had a unique molecular identifier and a template-switch universal primer site. TCRdb fed the 5' RACE reads into MiXCR, producing one record per CDR3 protein. The sample records 750,000 to 950,000 distinct CDR3 sequences, 12% being singletons. CDR1 KGHDR and CDR2 SFDVKD come from the germline V gene. The CDR3 covers 15 residues. Trimming cost V 0 bases and J 6 bases; bases outside gene matches: 4. These data are also associated with another study on yellow fever vaccine responses in identical twins. That work states: Twins reportedly had a vaccine T cell response that seemed partly convergent, partly personalized.

The sample consisted of PBMCs. This chain connects TRBV24-1 to TRBJ2-3; 8 bases line up with TRBD2. The source is a woman under 30 in good health. The CDR3 coding sequence is TGTGCCACCAGTGATTTGGTAGCGGGGTTCGATACGCAGTATTTT. Translated: CATSDLVAGFDTQYF.